A single sample gave rise to the 28 T cell receptor beta chains below, sequenced in a study of blood T cells in healthy people across ages (dated by TCRdb to the mid-2010s). The library was generated by 5' RACE. The instrument was an Illumina HiSeq 2500. The second PCR ran for about 6 to 12 cycles and used a J-beta primer mix along with a sample-barcoded 5' primer. The public reads were reanalyzed by TCRdb: fastp trimming at Q25, MiXCR alignment, in-frame beta chains only. A single entry per CDR3 protein holds the most common genes and DNA from its merged rows. Counted in this sample were around 1,600,000 distinct CDR3 sequences; roughly 43% of them appeared once. The ten largest clones capture around 4% of the sample. What was sequenced was blood. Source of these receptors: a woman in her late teens or twenties in good health.

In DNA, the CDR3 is TGCGCCAGCAGCTTGGCAGACAGGACTGAAGCTTTCTTT. It translates to CASSLADRTEAFF. This chain uses TRBV5-1 with TRBJ1-1, with D possibly TRBD1 on 6 matching bases. This CDR3 has 13 residues. Trimming left V 0 bases short and J 5 bases short, with 8 bases between. The germline V gene has CDR1 SGHRS and CDR2 YFSETQ.

The V and J genes are TRBV7-6 and TRBJ2-7; tentatively, D is TRBD1 (6 bases). This CDR3 has 19 amino acids. Trimming took 3 bases from V and 2 from J, leaving 26 bases between them. Germline lookup yields CDR1 SGHVS and CDR2 FNYEAQ. CDR3 residues: CASSFGPGTTGFPPYEQYF. CDR3 nucleotide sequence: TGTGCCAGCAGCTTCGGCCCAGGCACCACAGGGTTCCCCCCCTACGAGCAGTACTTC.

There are a few counts of this clonotype. This chain uses TRBV11-3 with TRBJ2-3; D might be TRBD2 (6 bases). The V and J ends lost 5 bases and 2 bases respectively, with 11 bases between them. CDR1 SGHNT and CDR2 YENEEA come from the germline V gene. CDR3 length equals 14 residues. This chain's CDR3 is CASSVRGNTDTQYF. The CDR3 coding sequence is TGTGCCAGCAGCGTACGGGGGAACACAGATACGCAGTATTTT.

Many counts were recorded for this clonotype. The chain recombines TRBV29-1 with TRBJ2-7; no clear D. The ends were cut back, 6 bases at V and 4 bases at J, with 7 bases in the middle. The CDR3 consists of 10 residues. Germline V CDR1 and CDR2: SQVTM, ANQGSEA. The CDR3 bases are TGCAGCGTCGTTGTTTACGAGCAGTACTTC. It specifies CSVVVYEQYF.

The chain recombines TRBV9 with TRBJ2-5; D possibly corresponds to TRBD1 (5 bases). The CDR3 sequence is 13 residues long. Trimming took off 4 bases at V and 4 bases at J, with 11 bases between the two ends. Germline values: CDR1 SGDLS, CDR2 YYNGEE. This chain's CDR3 is CASSPRDRETQYF. CDR3 bases: TGTGCCAGCAGCCCCCGTGACAGAGAGACCCAGTACTTC.

About this clonotype itself: Sequence at one end of the junction differs from germline and may be a read error. The V gene is TRBV28, the J gene TRBJ2-5, with D perhaps TRBD1 or TRBD2 (6 bases each). Per germline, CDR1 MDHEN and CDR2 SYDVKM. The CDR3 totals 18 residues. The DNA of the CDR3 is TGTGCCAGAAGTTTAAGGGGGGCGCCTGAAGATTACCAAGAGACCCAGTACTTC. The encoded protein is CARSLRGAPEDYQETQYF.

In its sample, this clonotype was seen once. V and J are TRBV20-1 and TRBJ1-2; D unclear. CDR3 length equals 15 residues. Trimming left V 0 bases short and J 8 bases short, with 19 bases between. Germline CDR1 DFQATT, CDR2 SNEGSKA (reference sequence). The CDR3 loop is CSAREIPSGSKGYTF. The CDR3 nucleotides are TGCAGTGCTAGAGAAATCCCTTCGGGGTCTAAAGGCTACACCTTC.

The rearrangement links TRBV20-1 to TRBJ1-2, with D perhaps matching TRBD1 (6 bases). Germline V CDR1 and CDR2: DFQATT, SNEGSKA (reference sequence). Trimming cost V 7 bases and J 4 bases, with 16 bases left between them. This CDR3 region has 13 residues. The CDR3 nucleotides read TGCAGTGTCCAACCCACAGGGAGCTATGGCTACACCTTC. Protein sequence: CSVQPTGSYGYTF.

The CDR3 sequence is CASRVTSGGRETQYF. The CDR3 coding sequence is TGTGCCAGCAGGGTGACTAGCGGGGGAAGGGAGACCCAGTACTTC. The V gene is TRBV28, the J gene TRBJ2-5; 12 bases align to TRBD2. V shed 6 bases and J 5 bases; nucleotides not matched to a gene: 7. Germline V gene sequence: CDR1 MDHEN, CDR2 SYDVKM. This CDR3 region has 15 residues.

The chain joins TRBV20-1 to TRBJ1-5; 8 bases map to TRBD1. V lost 6 bases and J lost 2; bases outside the gene matches: 9. Germline assignment: CDR1 DFQATT and CDR2 SNEGSKA (reference sequence). The length of the CDR3 is 15 residues. CDR3 sequence reads: CSAFDRGSGNQPQHF. The CDR3 nucleotides are TGCAGTGCGTTCGACAGGGGTTCGGGCAATCAGCCCCAGCATTTT.

This clonotype showed up many times. The V and J genes are TRBV7-2 and TRBJ2-3, with D unresolved. The CDR3 spans 11 residues. Trimming took 6 bases from V and 4 from J, leaving 5 bases between them. Germline V gives CDR1 SGHTA, CDR2 FQGNSA. The CDR3 DNA reads TGTGCCAGCAGACAGTCAGATACGCAGTATTTT. Translated: CASRQSDTQYF.

This clonotype came up a few times. The gene calls are TRBV6-5 and TRBJ2-7; no clear D gene. Germline V gene data show CDR1 as MNHEY and CDR2 as SVGAGI. The V end lost 5 bases, the J end lost 0 bases, and 8 bases lay between the germline ends. The CDR3 totals 13 residues. The CDR3: CASSRKSSYEQYF. The CDR3 region has the DNA TGTGCCAGCAGTCGAAAGAGCTCCTACGAGCAGTACTTC.

This clonotype was observed a handful of times. The chain links TRBV7-9 to TRBJ2-1; 7 nucleotides match TRBD2. The CDR3 extends over 16 amino acids. Trimming at V came to 2 bases and at J to 2 bases, leaving 6 bases not matched to a gene. CDR1 is SEHNR and CDR2 is FQNEAQ in the germline V gene (reference sequence). As DNA, the CDR3 is TGTGCCAGCAGCTTATGGTTGAGCGGGGCCTACAATGAGCAGTTCTTC. It yields the protein CASSLWLSGAYNEQFF.

This clonotype occurred a few times. The chain is built from TRBV28 and TRBJ2-5; the D is unclear. This CDR3 has 12 amino acids. Germline V lookup: CDR1 MDHEN, CDR2 SYDVKM. Trimming pared 3 bases from V and 5 bases from J, leaving 7 bases between. The CDR3 sequence: CASSLFLETQYF. The DNA of the CDR3 is TGTGCCAGCAGTTTGTTCCTGGAGACCCAGTACTTC. Using reference TRBV28 and TRBJ2-5 for the parts outside the CDR3, the full variable domain is DVKVTQSSRYLVKRTGEKVFLECVQDMDHENMFWYRQDPGLGLRLIYFSYDVKMKEKGDIPEGYSVSREKKERFSLILESASTNQTSMYLCASSLFLETQYFGPGTRLLVL.

There are a few counts of this clonotype. The gene calls are TRBV20-1 and TRBJ1-2; TRBD1 is a possible D gene (5 bases). This CDR3 contains 18 residues. Germline V gene lookup returns CDR1 DFQATT and CDR2 SNEGSKA (reference sequence). The germline V and J ends were trimmed by 0 bases and 0 bases, with 20 bases remaining between them. CDR3 in amino acids: CSARDLKRQSFANYGYTF. The DNA for the CDR3 is TGCAGTGCTAGAGATTTAAAGAGACAGAGCTTTGCTAACTATGGCTACACCTTC.

This clonotype was found a few times. V usage is TRBV20-1 and J usage is TRBJ1-2; D gene uncertain. Trimming cost V 5 bases and J 4 bases, with 5 bases left between them. Germline V gives CDR1 DFQATT, CDR2 SNEGSKA (reference sequence). The CDR3 runs to 10 residues. The CDR3 sequence is CSARGYGYTF. For the CDR3, the DNA is TGCAGTGCTCGAGGCTATGGCTACACCTTC.

This chain uses TRBV15 with TRBJ1-2; no reliable D call. CDR1 is LNHNV and CDR2 is YYDKDF in the germline V gene (reference sequence). CDR3 length equals 16 residues. Trimming pared 0 bases from V and 3 bases from J, leaving 14 bases between. CDR3 in DNA: TGTGCCACCAGCAGAGATTGGGAGGGAAGGTACTATGGCTACACCTTC. Its translation is CATSRDWEGRYYGYTF.

Only a few counts were recorded for this clonotype. The chain carries TRBV4-1 and TRBJ1-2; D might be TRBD1 (5 bases). Trimming removed 3 bases at V and 6 bases at J, with 17 bases between. The CDR3 runs to 15 residues. Germline V gene lookup returns CDR1 MGHRA and CDR2 YSYEKL. As DNA, the CDR3 is TGCGCCAGCAGCCAGATTGGGACGGAACCTAATGGCTACACCTTC. This gives the protein CASSQIGTEPNGYTF.

This clonotype was detected once. CDR3 sequence: CASSQDLTRRNTEAFF. In nucleotides, the CDR3 is TGTGCCAGCAGCCAAGATCTGACACGGAGGAACACTGAAGCTTTCTTT. This chain joins TRBV4-2 and TRBJ1-1; D not certain. Trimming cost V 0 bases and J 1 base, with 12 bases left between them. In germline, CDR1 is LGHNA, CDR2 YNFKEQ. CDR3 length equals 16 residues.

The chain joins TRBV11-2 to TRBJ2-3; D is unresolved. The germline gives CDR1 SGHAT, CDR2 FQNNGV. The length of the CDR3 is 16 residues. The ends were cut back, 5 bases at V and 0 bases at J, with 15 bases in the middle. DNA for the CDR3: TGTGCCAGCAGCATCAGCCTACCGGCTAGCACAGATACGCAGTATTTT. Translating it yields CASSISLPASTDTQYF.

The sample holds a few counts of this clonotype. The chain couples TRBV27 to TRBJ1-1, with D hard to call. This CDR3 spans 14 amino acids. V dropped 1 base and J dropped 4 bases, with 10 bases sitting between them. Germline V lookup: CDR1 MNHEY, CDR2 SMNVEV (reference sequence). The CDR3 reads CASSLYRGSTEAFF. In nucleotides, the CDR3 is TGTGCCAGCAGTTTATATCGGGGAAGCACTGAAGCTTTCTTT.

This clonotype was seen a handful of times. The CDR3 sequence: CASSVEVRAFF. The CDR3 DNA is TGTGCCAGCAGTGTAGAAGTGAGGGCTTTCTTT. The chain is built from TRBV2 and TRBJ1-1; the D is unclear. Germline loops: CDR1 SNHLY, CDR2 FYNNEI. V lost 4 bases to trimming and J lost 11 bases, with 11 bases between them. CDR3 length equals 11 residues.

V is TRBV7-2 and J is TRBJ2-1, with 10 bases fitting TRBD1. The germline V gene encodes CDR1 SGHTA and CDR2 FQGNSA. The junction had 5 bases not matched to a gene; V was cut back by 11 bases and J by 4 bases. The CDR3 consists of 13 residues. The CDR3 coding sequence is TGTGCCGGACCGGGACAGGGGTACAATGAGCAGTTCTTC. Residues: CAGPGQGYNEQFF.

Comments on this clonotype: Mismatch with germline at one junction end may stem from a read error. The rearrangement links TRBV5-1 to TRBJ2-1; D gene ambiguous. The germline gives CDR1 SGHRS, CDR2 YFSETQ. This CDR3 contains 14 residues. For the CDR3, the DNA is TGCGCCAGCAGAGCGTTGGGCGAAATTAATGAGCGGTTCTTC. It encodes CASRALGEINERFF. Filled out from reference TRBV5-1 and TRBJ2-1, the complete variable domain reads KAGVTQTPRYLIKTRGQQVTLSCSPISGHRSVSWYQQTPGQGLQFLFEYFSETQRNKGNFPGRFSGRQFSNSRSEMNVSTLELGDSALYLCASRALGEINERFFGPGTRLTVL.

This clonotype was counted between two and nine times. The rearrangement links TRBV29-1 to TRBJ1-2; D might be TRBD1 (6 bases). From germline, CDR1 is SQVTM and CDR2 ANQGSEA. Trimming took 6 bases from V and 4 from J, leaving 12 bases between them. The CDR3 sequence is 12 residues long. CDR3 nucleotide sequence: TGCAGCGTGATGGACAGCCCCTATGGCTACACCTTC. Translating it yields CSVMDSPYGYTF.

This chain links TRBV3-1 with TRBJ1-2; a weak D match, TRBD1 (6 bases). The germline CDR1 and CDR2 sequences are LGHDT and YNNKEL (reference sequence). CDR3 size: 13 residues. V lost 4 bases and J lost 6, with 12 bases in between. CDR3 DNA: TGTGCCAGCAGCCTAGCCGGGACAAATGGCTACACCTTC. It yields the protein CASSLAGTNGYTF.

The chain uses TRBV7-8 and TRBJ2-3; perhaps TRBD2 as D (5 bases). V lost 2 bases, J lost 3 bases, and 15 bases lay in between. CDR1 and CDR2 from the germline V gene are SGHVS and FQNEAQ. The CDR3 runs to 16 residues. The CDR3 DNA follows: TGTGCCAGCAGCTTACGGGGAATGAACCCGACAGATACGCAGTATTTT. Translation gives CASSLRGMNPTDTQYF.

The rearrangement joins TRBV11-2 to TRBJ1-3, with D perhaps TRBD1 (5 bases). V shed 3 bases and J shed 0 bases, with 9 bases lying between them. The CDR3 consists of 15 residues. From germline, CDR1 is SGHAT and CDR2 FQNNGV. CDR3 amino acids: CASSLGPSSGNTIYF. The CDR3 DNA sequence: TGTGCCAGCAGCTTGGGACCCAGCTCTGGAAACACCATATATTTT. Full variable domain (remainder filled in from reference TRBV11-2 and TRBJ1-3): EAGVAQSPRYKIIEKRQSVAFWCNPISGHATLYWYQQILGQGPKLLIQFQNNGVVDDSQLPKDRFSAERLKGVDSTLKIQPAKLEDSAVYLCASSLGPSSGNTIYFGEGSWLTVV.